This paragraph covers one TCR beta chain sequence. This clone has only a few counts. The specificity of this receptor is unknown. No base qualities exist here, and no much larger clone lies one base off it. Library creation used the immunoSEQ multiplex PCR assay. For the multiplex PCR, a mixture combining 60 forward primers for TCR Vbeta segments and 13 reverse primers for TCR Jbeta segments was used. The CDR3 region of rearranged TCR beta genes was amplified from genomic DNA with a multiplex PCR assay. The amplified TCR beta libraries were sequenced on the Illumina HiSeq System as 87-base-pair reads. The authors' analysis ran thus. A later analysis counted some 74 million unique TCR beta chains across the 650 to 800 repertoires, and around 12 million of these chains were shared by at least two donors. To remove PCR and sequencing errors, raw reads were error-corrected and collapsed into unique sequences using a nearest-neighbor algorithm that merged closely related sequences. To assign V, D and J gene segments, CDR3 sequences were aligned to IMGT reference sequences. For a sequence to be retained, at least a six-nucleotide match to both a V gene segment and a J gene segment was required. A rearrangement counted as productive if the CDR3 had no stop codons and remained in frame with V and J, and every other rearrangement counted as non-productive. Following IMGT convention, CDR3 was defined as the stretch from the second conserved V-encoded cysteine up to the conserved J-encoded phenylalanine. In an earlier analysis of around 540 of the donors, sequences lacking an unambiguous match to a single V gene segment were excluded. In an earlier analysis of approximately 610 of the donors, V segments were called functional above 56.7% productive rearrangements and were called segregating when the between-donor standard deviation exceeded 5%. A statistical classification framework was built for diagnosing cytomegalovirus status from the catalog of TCR beta chain sequences. In a later analysis, TCR nucleotide sequences were compared against IMGT/GENE-DB human TR gene sequences so that V and J genes could be assigned. In a later analysis, CDR3 sequences and most-parsimonious VDJ recombination scenarios were assigned using the TCRdist pipeline. In a later analysis, each TCR beta chain was defined by its CDR3 amino acid sequence together with its V-gene family, and reads without a unique V-gene family were excluded. As a way to deal with suspected cross-contamination and a sequencing artifact, a later analysis dropped hundreds of nucleotide sequences that were highly shared and had low generation probability. For each public chain, a later analysis derived a clonal expansion index from normalized ranks of inferred template counts within each repertoire. A later analysis computed generation probabilities with a VDJ recombination model fitted to out-of-frame rearrangements, and checked the results against IGoR. In a later analysis, hypergeometric tests were used to score TCR-TCR, TCR-HLA and TCR-CMV co-occurrence, with a repertoire-size bias correction applied to TCR pairs. False discovery rates were estimated in a later analysis by permuting HLA or CMV assignments 20 times. In a later analysis, co-occurring TCRs were grouped using DBSCAN, and TCRdist sequence similarity was added for clustering within HLA-allele-positive subsets. For co-occurrence clustering, repertoires with fewer than 30,000 or more than 120,000 public chains were excluded, along with five repertoires with anomalous nucleotide sharing. What TCRdb holds here is the immuneACCESS table cut down to in-frame rearrangements. Part of the clones is not present; checked against another copy, under half of the missing clones reflect an unresolved V gene, and the others are unexplained. V, J and clone size are taken as reported in that table, and D and trimming were inferred from the DNA itself. The sample table contains about 160,000 clones; only one count was recorded for around 80% of them. 1.9% of the sample is in the top ten clones.

These data originate in a study of cytomegalovirus exposure and HLA in healthy donors (dated by TCRdb to the late 2010s). The study in broad terms: An earlier analysis of under 600 of the donors reported about 250 Gb of sequence data and around 120 million unique TCR beta sequences from around 200 million T cells. Approximately 300 gigabases of sequencing data and tens of millions of unique TCR sequences made up an early release that covered under 750 HLA-typed donors. Five DR-DQ haplotypes were treated as single units for association and clustering because of strong linkage in the cohort. The study used immunosequencing to profile the T cell repertoires of about 670 subjects and linked those repertoires to cytomegalovirus serostatus. A separate validation cohort of roughly 130 different subjects was used in addition to the 666-subject first cohort. The number of typed donors differed by locus: roughly 629-630 for A, B, C, DRB1 and DQB1; approximately 530 for DQA1; over 600 for DPA1; and around 450 for DPB1. The aim of the study was to test whether cataloging public T cell receptors could identify signatures of past pathogen exposure. A later analysis re-examined previously published TCR beta repertoires from more than 650 donors and added high-resolution HLA genotyping to investigate patterns of TCR occurrence. The study combined high-throughput TCR immunosequencing, statistical association of individual TCRs with disease status, and machine learning to predict cytomegalovirus infection status. Every discovery cohort repertoire had been produced on one sequencing platform. In an earlier analysis of 500 to 650 of the donors, high-throughput TCR beta sequencing was used to judge whether each TCR beta V gene segment behaved as functional or pseudogenic. Genome-wide SNP genotypes for about 55% of the roughly 670 donors were used in a later genetic analysis, which treated that subset as a discovery cohort. HLA typing included class I and class II loci at four-digit resolution. In the later analysis, no new phenotypic data were used to find candidate immune exposures; instead, reliance was placed on TCR beta sequences and their occurrence across donors. On average, 235,054 unique TCR beta nucleotide sequences were sequenced per donor among more than 350 genotyped donors of the cohort, with about 19% of those sequences being non-productive. Of the roughly 400 genotyped donors, approximately 82% fell in the genetic ancestry cluster associated with self-reported Caucasian donors. Donor age, sex, ethnicity and CMV serostatus were compiled alongside the repertoire data.

CDR1 SGHTA and CDR2 FQGNSA were looked up in the germline V gene. Here V drops 5 bases and J drops 1 base, and the junction holds 5 bases not matched to any gene. The CDR3 goes from the cysteine to the phenylalanine over 14 residues. The read is trimmed to its CDR3 DNA, 42 bases read in frame from base 1. The cohort comprised more than 550 healthy bone marrow donors. At the time of sampling, every cohort member was nominally healthy, though immune exposures that went unrecorded were likely present. CMV serostatus was positive for roughly 290 and negative for 352 of the 666 cohort members, and was not recorded for this donor. A peripheral blood sample was provided by each donor, and peripheral blood mononuclear cells were used for TCR beta sequencing. Genomic DNA was extracted from the blood cell samples with the Qiagen DNeasy Blood Extraction Kit. Study-wide findings and limitations: Because HLA typing was unavailable for some donors at each locus, only the typed subset was used in association tests. Most TCR sequences were observed very rarely across donors, whereas some public TCRs were present in many individuals. An earlier analysis of approximately 500 of the donors showed that most TCR beta V segments appeared in productive rearrangements either about 87% or about 30% of the time, which broadly matched IMGT annotations. When HLA alleles, especially DR and DQ, strongly co-occurred, attributing TCR associations to individual alleles was difficult. The study listed over 150 TCR beta chains as associated with cytomegalovirus. In a later analysis, several top co-occurrence clusters were reported to appear linked to parvovirus B19, influenza, CMV and Epstein-Barr virus. Because counts were too low, seventeen rarely observed V segments, including chromosome 9 orphons, were left out of the earlier analysis of roughly 600 of the donors. Correlated functional status among segregating V segments might reflect linkage disequilibrium, but an unknown experimental factor could not be ruled out. A further reported finding was that TCR beta sequences accurately predicted the HLA-A and HLA-B alleles for most subjects in the first cohort. A later analysis found that TCR association rates varied across HLA loci, with DRB1 alleles showing the most associated TCRs and HLA-C alleles the fewest. A cluster of highly shared sequence variants was judged likely to be a technical artifact of the sequencing pipeline. Presence/absence analyses assumed roughly uniform sequencing depth across donors, an assumption that may not hold. This cohort had only TCR beta chains sequenced, and the lack of alpha or paired-chain data limited which features could be detected. In both the original and validation cohorts, the classifier was reported to diagnose cytomegalovirus status with high specificity and sensitivity. A few of the identified cytomegalovirus-associated TCR beta chains were confirmed in vitro to be specific for cytomegalovirus antigens. Some IMGT-functional V segments, including TRBV6-2 and TRBV6-3, could not be distinguished by the 87-base-pair reads and were therefore excluded. A later genetic analysis reported fewer N-insertions in productive TCRs among donors in an Asian-associated ancestry cluster than the 666-donor mean. In a later analysis, HLA-associated TCR beta chains showed more clonal expansion and lower generation probabilities than non-associated chains that were equally common. Immune exposure information for the cohort was limited to CMV serostatus. A later genetic analysis associated a missense DCLRE1C variant with V-gene and J-gene trimming of TCR beta chains, and an independent cohort replicated the association. According to the authors, the approach could potentially be generalized to other disease states and immunological phenotypes. A later analysis found that most CMV-associated TCR beta chains appeared HLA-restricted, with HLA associations seemingly driven largely by CMV exposure. At a false discovery rate of 0.05, a later analysis linked roughly 17,000 TCR beta sequences to specific HLA alleles.

The TCR originated in a human donor in good health. Sequenced material: PBMCs. The rearrangement combines TRBV7-2 with TRBJ2-7; 7 nucleotides in the junction match TRBD1. The CDR3 protein is CASSLDRPSYEQYF. Read as DNA, the sequence is TGTGCCAGCAGCCTGGACAGGCCTTCCTACGAGCAGTACTTC.